The 6 T cell receptor beta chains given below trace back to one sample, sequenced in a study of Ad26.COV2.S vaccination and SARS-CoV-2 variants. Only in-frame clones appear in the TCRdb table, and some are missing; sequencing was by immunoSEQ multiplex PCR. The profile shows about 480,000 clones, around 85% of them singletons. Treatment: roughly 20 received Ad26.COV2.S at low or high dose, single or two shots; 5 received placebo; per-sample allocation not given. Sample collection was performed on day 63 after the first vaccine or placebo injection. Sample: peripheral blood, taken in a trial of Ad26.COV2.S vaccine versus placebo. These receptors were collected from a person aged 18-65 years who received the Ad26.COV2.S COVID-19 vaccine or a placebo.

The chain links TRBV6-5 to TRBJ1-5; D is perhaps TRBD1 (5 bases). Trimming took 10 bases from V and 4 from J, leaving 20 bases between them. Germline V gene lookup returns CDR1 MNHEY and CDR2 SVGAGI. The CDR3 is made up of 15 amino acids. The CDR3 loop reads CATGLGTRMNQPQHF. Written as DNA, the CDR3 is TGTGCCACCGGGTTAGGGACGCGGATGAATCAGCCCCAGCATTTT.

Worth noting for this clone: Other DNA sequences in the sample encode the same CDR3. CDR3 bases: TGTGCCAGCAGTTCCTCGGGACAGGGGAATCAGCCCCAGCATTTT. Its translation: CASSSSGQGNQPQHF. The chain combines TRBV28 with TRBJ1-5, with TRBD1 matching 10 bases. Germline CDR1 reads MDHEN; CDR2 reads SYDVKM. This CDR3 has 15 amino acids. Germline trimming cut 4 bases from V and 4 bases from J; bases unmatched to any gene: 4.

The V call is TRBV7-9, the J call TRBJ1-2, with D unresolved. Germline V gene sequence: CDR1 SEHNR, CDR2 FQNEAQ (reference sequence). CDR3 size: 13 residues. V lost 6 bases to trimming and J lost 2 bases, with 10 bases between them. CDR3 amino acids: CASSPDGNYGYTF. CDR3 in DNA: TGTGCCAGCAGTCCGGACGGGAACTATGGCTACACCTTC.

The J gene is TRBJ1-2, the V gene TRBV27; tentative D call: TRBD1 (5 bases). The V gene's germline CDR1 is MNHEY and CDR2 SMNVEV (reference sequence). V lost 4 bases, J lost 4 bases, and 16 bases lay in between. The CDR3 totals 15 residues. The CDR3 DNA reads as TGTGCCAGCAGTTCAGCAAGGGACGGTTTCTATGGCTACACCTTC. This gives the protein CASSSARDGFYGYTF.

The CDR3 loop is CASSLDGPEQYF. The CDR3 bases are TGTGCCAGCAGTTTGGACGGTCCCGAGCAGTACTTC. The genes are TRBV6-2 or TRBV6-3 and TRBJ2-7, with unresolved D. V was pared by 4 bases and J by 6 bases, with 10 bases between. The V gene's germline CDR1 is MNHEY and CDR2 SVGEGT. The CDR3 is made up of 12 amino acids.

This chain connects TRBV5-1 to TRBJ1-6; a weak D match, TRBD1 (5 bases). V was trimmed by 1 base and J by 8 bases, leaving 10 bases between them. Germline loops: CDR1 SGHRS, CDR2 YFSETQ. This CDR3 has 14 residues. The chain's CDR3 is CASSLTGSHSPLHF. As DNA, the CDR3 is TGCGCCAGCAGCTTGACAGGTAGCCATTCACCCCTCCACTTT.